What follows are 26 T cell receptor beta chains derived from one specimen sequenced in a study of blood T cell repertoires in COVID-19. Profiling relied on immunoSEQ multiplex PCR, and the TCRdb table lists in-frame clones only, not all of them. The sample has tens of thousands of clones, roughly four fifths seen once. Sequencing used peripheral blood. The source is a human donor in a cohort sampled during active or convalescent COVID-19.

The chain couples TRBV9 to TRBJ2-7; possible D gene TRBD1, 5 bases. This CDR3 is 15 amino acids long. CDR1 is SGDLS, CDR2 YYNGEE, per germline. V dropped 4 bases and J dropped 0 bases, with 14 bases sitting between them. The CDR3 DNA reads TGTGCCAGCAGCCCCCGGCAGGGCAGCTCCTACGAGCAGTACTTC. Translation: CASSPRQGSSYEQYF.

This CDR3 reads CASSISQIGLGGYTF. The DNA for the CDR3 is TGTGCCAGTAGTATATCACAGATTGGGTTGGGTGGCTACACCTTC. The rearrangement joins TRBV19 to TRBJ1-2; D not resolved. The V end was cut by 2 bases, the J end by 7 bases, with 17 bases between. The CDR3 extends over 15 amino acids. The germline CDR1 and CDR2 sequences are LNHDA and SQIVND (reference sequence).

The chain is built from TRBV7-6 and TRBJ1-3; 11 bases map to TRBD1. V lost 1 base and J lost 3; bases outside the gene matches: 2. Germline CDR1 reads SGHVS; CDR2 reads FNYEAQ. The CDR3 covers 16 residues. The CDR3 DNA sequence: TGTGCCAGCAGCTTAGGGACAGGGGGCTTTGGAAACACCATATATTTT. This gives the protein CASSLGTGGFGNTIYF.

The CDR3 spells CASSWGRTGAGGELFF. The CDR3 bases are TGCGCCAGCAGCTGGGGGCGGACAGGGGCTGGCGGGGAGCTGTTTTTT. J is TRBJ2-2 and V is TRBV5-1; 9 bases map to TRBD1. The trim removed 3 bases at V and 7 bases at J, leaving 10 bases unmatched. The CDR3 runs 16 residues. Germline lookup yields CDR1 SGHRS and CDR2 YFSETQ.

This clone was seen only once. The chain has TRBV30 and TRBJ2-1, with 7 bases matching TRBD1. Germline V gene sequence: CDR1 GTSNPN, CDR2 SVGIG (reference sequence). This CDR3 has 14 residues. V was clipped by 2 bases and J by 0 bases; unmatched bases: 1. The CDR3 DNA reads TGTGCCTGGAGTAGGGACAGCTCCTACAATGAGCAGTTCTTC. Translating it yields CAWSRDSSYNEQFF. Looking up the rest from reference TRBV30 and TRBJ2-1 gives the full variable domain: SQTIHQWPATLVQPVGSPLSLECTVEGTSNPNLYWYRQAAGRGLQLLFYSVGIGQISSEVPQNLSASRPQDRQFILSSKKLLLSDSGFYLCAWSRDSSYNEQFFGPGTRLTVL.

This chain links TRBV11-3 with TRBJ2-2, with D possibly matching TRBD2 (5 bases). This CDR3 has 14 amino acids. Germline assignment: CDR1 SGHNT and CDR2 YENEEA. V dropped 2 bases and J dropped 1 base, with 5 bases sitting between them. This CDR3 is CASSLSGNTGELFF. DNA for the CDR3: TGTGCCAGCAGCTTAAGCGGGAACACCGGGGAGCTGTTTTTT. The full variable domain, in which reference TRBV11-3 and TRBJ2-2 provide the parts outside the CDR3, is EAGVVQSPRYKIIEKKQPVAFWCNPISGHNTLYWYLQNLGQGPELLIRYENEEAVDDSQLPKDRFSAERLKGVDSTLKIQPAELGDSAVYLCASSLSGNTGELFFGEGSRLTVL.

This clone showed up just a few times. J is TRBJ1-6 and V is TRBV14; weak D call: TRBD1 (5 bases). Deletions cut 4 bases from V and 7 bases from J, with 11 bases between. This CDR3 has 14 residues. Germline CDR1 reads SGHDN; CDR2 reads FVKESK. The CDR3 reads CASSLLGGNSPLHF. The CDR3 DNA reads as TGTGCCAGCAGCCTCCTTGGGGGGAATTCACCCCTCCACTTT. Variable domain in full (rest from reference TRBV14 and TRBJ1-6): EAGVTQFPSHSVIEKGQTVTLRCDPISGHDNLYWYRRVMGKEIKFLLHFVKESKQDESGMPNNRFLAERTGGTYSTLKVQPAELEDSGVYFCASSLLGGNSPLHFGNGTRLTVT.

V and J are TRBV19 and TRBJ1-4; TRBD1 agrees at 7 bases. The germline V gene has CDR1 LNHDA and CDR2 SQIVND (reference sequence). The junction had 5 bases not matched to a gene; V was cut back by 2 bases and J by 5 bases. CDR3 length: 15 residues. The CDR3 DNA sequence: TGTGCCAGTAGTATACGGGGACAGCAAAATGAAAAACTGTTTTTT. Translation gives CASSIRGQQNEKLFF.

The V and J genes are TRBV19 and TRBJ2-2; 9 bases map to TRBD1. Germline assignment: CDR1 LNHDA and CDR2 SQIVND (reference sequence). The CDR3 covers 19 residues. Germline trimming cut 5 bases from V and 4 bases from J; bases unmatched to any gene: 17. The CDR3 sequence is CASSVPGQGVIGRTGELFF. Written as DNA, the CDR3 is TGTGCCAGTAGTGTACCGGGACAGGGTGTAATAGGACGCACCGGGGAGCTGTTTTTT. Supplemented by reference TRBV19 and TRBJ2-2, the full variable domain reads DGGITQSPKYLFRKEGQNVTLSCEQNLNHDAMYWYRQDPGQGLRLIYYSQIVNDFQKGDIAEGYSVSREKKESFPLTVTSAQKNPTAFYLCASSVPGQGVIGRTGELFFGEGSRLTVL.

V and J are TRBV4-1 and TRBJ1-4; D is ambiguous. Per germline, CDR1 MGHRA and CDR2 YSYEKL. The germline V and J ends were trimmed by 0 bases and 10 bases, with 15 bases remaining between them. The length of the CDR3 is 15 residues. CDR3: CASSQERGARTKLFF. The DNA of the CDR3 is TGCGCCAGCAGCCAAGAGCGGGGAGCCAGGACAAAACTGTTTTTT.

Points on this clone: This sample also contains other DNA sequences that code for the same CDR3. Written as DNA, the CDR3 is TGTGCCAGCTCACCAAGACAGGGGACCTACGAGCAGTACTTC. Translating gives CASSPRQGTYEQYF. This rearrangement joins TRBV18 to TRBJ2-7; TRBD1 matches 8 bases. Germline lookup yields CDR1 KGHSH and CDR2 LQKENI. V shed 2 bases and J 2 bases; nucleotides not matched to a gene: 2. The CDR3 is 14 residues long.

This clone has a single count. The chain combines TRBV4-2 with TRBJ1-4; a weak D match, TRBD1 (5 bases). The V gene lost 3 bases and the J gene lost 4 bases, with 15 bases spanning the gap. This CDR3 has 16 amino acids. The germline V gene has CDR1 LGHNA and CDR2 YNFKEQ. As DNA, the CDR3 is TGTGCCAGCAGCCAGGATGGGACGGGAGATAATGAAAAACTGTTTTTT. This encodes CASSQDGTGDNEKLFF.

This clone was counted only a few times. The chain is built from TRBV11-2 and TRBJ2-4; unclear D gene. Germline CDR1 reads SGHAT; CDR2 reads FQNNGV. CDR3 length: 15 amino acids. Trimming pared 1 base from V and 0 bases from J, leaving 7 bases between. Written as DNA, the CDR3 is TGTGCCAGCAGCTTAGGGAGCCTAGCCAAAAACATTCAGTACTTC. Amino acids: CASSLGSLAKNIQYF.

The rearrangement links TRBV6-1 to TRBJ1-2; 8 bases are a match to TRBD1. With V trimmed by 3 bases and J by 3 bases, 3 bases remained unmatched. The CDR3 runs 14 residues. Germline V CDR1 and CDR2: MNHNS, SASEGT. CDR3 DNA sequence: TGTGCCAGCAGTGAGTCACAGGGGGACTATGGCTACACCTTC. Amino acid sequence: CASSESQGDYGYTF.

The chain uses TRBV29-1 and TRBJ2-2, with TRBD2 identical over 7 bases. This CDR3 is 14 amino acids long. The V and J ends lost 6 bases and 1 base, in that order; junction bases with no gene match: 5. Per germline, CDR1 SQVTM and CDR2 ANQGSEA. The CDR3 sequence: CSVTIAGNTGELFF. The CDR3 DNA reads TGCAGCGTGACTATAGCGGGGAACACCGGGGAGCTGTTTTTT.

This clone was recorded a few times. The chain has TRBV25-1 and TRBJ1-1, with D unresolved. This CDR3 has 16 residues. Germline CDR1 is MGHDK and CDR2 is SYGVNS. V dropped 1 base and J dropped 6 bases, with 18 bases sitting between them. The CDR3 region has the DNA TGTGCCAGCAGTGAATTAACAGACCTCCCCGACGCTGAAGCTTTCTTT. Residues: CASSELTDLPDAEAFF.

The chain has TRBV30 and TRBJ2-7, with 7 bases lining up with TRBD1. CDR1 is GTSNPN and CDR2 is SVGIG in the germline V gene (reference sequence). V shed 0 bases and J 3 bases; nucleotides not matched to a gene: 11. CDR3 length equals 16 residues. The CDR3 here is CAWSVTERGPSYEQYF. The CDR3, as DNA: TGTGCCTGGAGTGTAACGGAGAGGGGGCCCAGCTACGAGCAGTACTTC.

This clone was found once. The V and J genes are TRBV30 and TRBJ2-3; 9 bases line up with TRBD2. V trimming: 8 bases; J trimming: 1 base; junction bases outside the gene matches: 4. The CDR3 loop spans 13 amino acids. Germline V gives CDR1 GTSNPN, CDR2 SVGIG (reference sequence). Here the CDR3 reads CARAGGGTDTQYF. The CDR3 nucleotides read TGTGCCCGGGCGGGGGGGGGCACAGATACGCAGTATTTT.

Written as DNA, the CDR3 is TGTGCCAGCAGTTACTCCGGGTTAGCGGCCTACGAGCAGTACTTC. Translating it yields CASSYSGLAAYEQYF. This rearrangement joins TRBV6-2 or TRBV6-3 to TRBJ2-7; tentatively, D is TRBD2 (6 bases). V was shortened by 0 bases and J by 2 bases, with 11 bases between the two germline ends. This CDR3 has 15 amino acids. Germline V lookup: CDR1 MNHEY, CDR2 SVGEGT.

V and J are TRBV9 and TRBJ2-1; 12 bases match TRBD1. V was clipped by 5 bases and J by 9 bases; unmatched bases: 21. There are 19 residues in the CDR3. The germline CDR1 and CDR2 sequences are SGDLS and YYNGEE. In nucleotides, the CDR3 is TGTGCCAGCAGTGATGACCGGGACAGGGGGCTAAATGGAGCGAGTGAGCAGTTCTTC. Its protein product is CASSDDRDRGLNGASEQFF.

This clone was seen a single time. V and J are TRBV11-2 and TRBJ1-1; 11 nucleotides align to TRBD1. The ends lost 5 bases at V and 0 bases at J; junction bases unmatched: 5. This CDR3 comprises 16 residues. Germline lookup yields CDR1 SGHAT and CDR2 FQNNGV. The CDR3 sequence: CASSPGQGALNTEAFF. CDR3 nucleotides: TGTGCCAGCAGCCCCGGACAGGGGGCACTGAACACTGAAGCTTTCTTT.

V is TRBV7-8 and J is TRBJ2-1; 11 bases align to TRBD2. In germline, CDR1 is SGHVS, CDR2 FQNEAQ. Trimming cost V 6 bases and J 2 bases; bases outside gene matches: 3. The CDR3 covers 15 residues. CDR3 nucleotides: TGTGCCAGCAGGTATAGCGGGGGGGCCTACAATGAGCAGTTCTTC. Translation: CASRYSGGAYNEQFF.

The chain links TRBV29-1 to TRBJ1-1; D gene unclear. This CDR3 has 14 amino acids. V was trimmed by 7 bases and J by 0 bases, leaving 15 bases between them. Germline CDR1 SQVTM, CDR2 ANQGSEA. The CDR3 region has the DNA TGCAGCGCGCGGGTGAGGAGCATGAACACTGAAGCTTTCTTT. Residues: CSARVRSMNTEAFF.

This clone occurred a few times. V and J are TRBV5-6 and TRBJ2-7, with TRBD1 identical over 10 bases. The CDR3 extends over 16 amino acids. After removal of 4 bases from V and 5 bases from J, the junction contained 12 bases not matched to a gene. CDR1 is SGHDT, CDR2 YYEEEE, per germline. The CDR3 reads CASSDPGTGAYNEQYF. CDR3 sequence (DNA): TGTGCCAGCAGCGACCCCGGGACAGGGGCTTATAACGAGCAGTACTTC.

V is TRBV19 and J is TRBJ2-7; 8 bases map to TRBD1. The germline CDR1 and CDR2 sequences are LNHDA and SQIVND (reference sequence). Trimming cost V 6 bases and J 4 bases; bases outside gene matches: 8. The CDR3 is 14 residues long. CDR3 sequence: CASSRGRLSYEQYF. The CDR3, as DNA: TGTGCCAGTAGCAGGGGGCGACTATCTTACGAGCAGTACTTC.

This sequence joins TRBV6-2 or TRBV6-3 and TRBJ2-5; 10 positions match TRBD2. CDR3 length: 15 amino acids. The germline V gene has CDR1 MNHEY and CDR2 SVGEGT. The V and J ends lost 5 bases and 1 base, in that order; junction bases with no gene match: 4. The CDR3 reads CASSHSGGPQETQYF. The DNA for the CDR3 is TGTGCCAGCAGTCATAGCGGGGGGCCCCAAGAGACCCAGTACTTC.